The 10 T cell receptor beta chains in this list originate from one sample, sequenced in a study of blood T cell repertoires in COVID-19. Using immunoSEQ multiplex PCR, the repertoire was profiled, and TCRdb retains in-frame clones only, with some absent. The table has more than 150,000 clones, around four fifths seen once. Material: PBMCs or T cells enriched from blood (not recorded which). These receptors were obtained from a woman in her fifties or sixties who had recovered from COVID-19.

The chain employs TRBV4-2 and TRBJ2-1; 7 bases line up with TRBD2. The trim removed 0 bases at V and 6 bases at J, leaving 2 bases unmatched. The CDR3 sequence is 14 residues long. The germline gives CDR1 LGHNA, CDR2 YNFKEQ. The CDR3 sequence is CASSQDGGINEQFF. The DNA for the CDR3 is TGTGCCAGCAGCCAAGACGGGGGGATCAATGAGCAGTTCTTC.

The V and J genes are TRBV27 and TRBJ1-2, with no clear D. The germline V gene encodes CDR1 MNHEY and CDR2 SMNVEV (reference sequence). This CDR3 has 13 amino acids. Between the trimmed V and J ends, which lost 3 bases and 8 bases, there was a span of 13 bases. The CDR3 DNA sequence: TGTGCCAGCAGTTTTCATGGAGGGCGGGGCTACACCTTC. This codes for CASSFHGGRGYTF.

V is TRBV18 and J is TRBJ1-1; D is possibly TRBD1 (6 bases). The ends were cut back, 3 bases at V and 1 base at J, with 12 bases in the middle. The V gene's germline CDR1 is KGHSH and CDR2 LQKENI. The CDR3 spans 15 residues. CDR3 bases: TGTGCCAGCTCACCCTCTAGAGGGGGGAACACTGAAGCTTTCTTT. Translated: CASSPSRGGNTEAFF.

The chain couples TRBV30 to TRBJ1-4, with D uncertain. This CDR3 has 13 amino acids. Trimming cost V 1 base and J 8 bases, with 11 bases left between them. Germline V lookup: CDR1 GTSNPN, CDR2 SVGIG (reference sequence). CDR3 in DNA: TGTGCCTGGAGTGGATCGGGAGTCGAAAAACTGTTTTTT. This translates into CAWSGSGVEKLFF.

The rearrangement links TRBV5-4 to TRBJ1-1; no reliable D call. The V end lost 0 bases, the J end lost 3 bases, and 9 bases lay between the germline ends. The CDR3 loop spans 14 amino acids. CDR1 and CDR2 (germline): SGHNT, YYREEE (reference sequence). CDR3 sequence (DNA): TGTGCCAGCAGCTTGGCCAACGGAGACACTGAAGCTTTCTTT. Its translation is CASSLANGDTEAFF.

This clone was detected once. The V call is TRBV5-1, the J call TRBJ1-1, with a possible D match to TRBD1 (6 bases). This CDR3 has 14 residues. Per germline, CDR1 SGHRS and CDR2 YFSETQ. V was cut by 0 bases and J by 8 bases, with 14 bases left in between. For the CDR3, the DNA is TGCGCCAGCAGCTTGGGGGCACAGGGAGCCGAAGCTTTCTTT. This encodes CASSLGAQGAEAFF.

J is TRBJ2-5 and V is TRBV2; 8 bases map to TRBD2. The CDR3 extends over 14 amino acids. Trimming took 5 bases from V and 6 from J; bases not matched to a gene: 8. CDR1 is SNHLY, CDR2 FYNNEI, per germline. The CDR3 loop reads CASSSGLDKKTQYF. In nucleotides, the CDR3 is TGTGCCAGCAGTTCGGGACTAGATAAAAAGACCCAGTACTTC.

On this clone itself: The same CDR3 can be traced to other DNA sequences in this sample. DNA of the CDR3: TGTGCCAGCAGCGAAGGACAGGGGTATGGCTACACCTTC. It specifies CASSEGQGYGYTF. The chain recombines TRBV9 with TRBJ1-2; 9 bases fit TRBD1. The CDR3 contains 13 residues. Germline-derived CDR1 and CDR2 are SGDLS and YYNGEE. J gave up 5 bases and V 3 bases, and 2 bases lay outside the gene matches.

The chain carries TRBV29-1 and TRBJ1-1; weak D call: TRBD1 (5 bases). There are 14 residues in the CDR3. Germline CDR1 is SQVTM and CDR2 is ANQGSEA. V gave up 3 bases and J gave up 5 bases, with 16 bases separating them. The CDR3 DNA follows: TGCAGCGTTGACCCGCACGGGGGAAGAACTGAAGCTTTCTTT. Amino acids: CSVDPHGGRTEAFF.

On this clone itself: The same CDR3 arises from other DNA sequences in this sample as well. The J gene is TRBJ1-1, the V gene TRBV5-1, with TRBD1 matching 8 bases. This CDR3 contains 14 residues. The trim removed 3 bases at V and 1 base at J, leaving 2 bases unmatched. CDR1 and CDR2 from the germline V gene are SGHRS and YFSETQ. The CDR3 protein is CASSSGTGNTEAFF. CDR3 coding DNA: TGCGCCAGCAGCTCCGGGACAGGGAACACTGAAGCTTTCTTT.